One sample yielded the 14 T cell receptor beta chains listed below, sequenced in a study of T cells after yellow fever vaccination. One entry per CDR3 protein, called by TCRdb with MiXCR from the 5' RACE reads. There are some 670,000 distinct CDR3 sequences in the sample; roughly an eighth occur only once, and 15% lies in the top ten. The sample here was PBMCs, taken on the day of the yellow fever booster vaccination. Receptors originate from a man between 25 and 39 years old who received the YFV17D yellow fever vaccine.

V and J are TRBV6-2 or TRBV6-3 and TRBJ2-7; TRBD1 aligns across 12 bases. From germline, CDR1 is MNHEY and CDR2 SVGEGT. The CDR3 consists of 15 residues. The ends lost 5 bases at V and 4 bases at J; junction bases unmatched: 6. The CDR3 bases are TGTGCCAGCAGTCGACCGGGACAGGGGGCTTACGAGCAGTACTTC. It specifies CASSRPGQGAYEQYF.

This clonotype has at least ten counts. The chain links TRBV20-1 to TRBJ2-5, with D unresolved. The CDR3 spans 12 residues. Trimming cost V 7 bases and J 2 bases, with 11 bases left between them. CDR1 is DFQATT and CDR2 is SNEGSKA in the germline V gene (reference sequence). The CDR3 loop reads CSVFVRQETQYF. CDR3 coding DNA: TGCAGTGTGTTTGTCCGTCAAGAGACCCAGTACTTC.

This clonotype was seen at least ten times. The chain combines TRBV9 with TRBJ1-1, with a possible D match to TRBD1 (6 bases). Germline CDR1 reads SGDLS; CDR2 reads YYNGEE. CDR3 length equals 14 residues. Between the trimmed V and J ends, which lost 0 bases and 7 bases, there was a span of 13 bases. CDR3: CASSVAQGSGEAFF. Written as DNA, the CDR3 is TGTGCCAGCAGCGTAGCACAGGGATCTGGTGAAGCTTTCTTT.

This clonotype has just a few counts. The V gene is TRBV20-1, the J gene TRBJ2-4; 9 bases are a match to TRBD1. The CDR3 consists of 16 residues. Unmatched junction bases numbered 6, after V lost 3 bases and J lost 0 bases. Germline-derived CDR1 and CDR2 are DFQATT and SNEGSKA (reference sequence). The CDR3 sequence: CSASSGTGLAKNIQYF. The DNA of the CDR3 is TGCAGTGCTAGTTCCGGGACAGGGTTAGCCAAAAACATTCAGTACTTC.

The rearrangement links TRBV20-1 to TRBJ2-3; D remains unclear. The CDR3 covers 12 residues. CDR1 is DFQATT, CDR2 SNEGSKA, per germline (reference sequence). Between the trimmed V and J ends, which lost 5 bases and 4 bases, there was a span of 10 bases. The CDR3: CSADWVADTQYF. The CDR3 bases are TGCAGTGCTGACTGGGTCGCAGATACGCAGTATTTT.

The chain employs TRBV21-1 and TRBJ2-3; the DNA was not used to check the table's D call, TRBD2. TRBV21-1 is a known pseudogene. The CDR3 contains 16 residues. CDR3 DNA sequence: TGTGCCAGCAGCAAAGAGCGGGAGGGCCGGGGGGATACGCAGTATTTT. It is translated as CASSKEREGRGDTQYF.

V usage is TRBV7-2 and J usage is TRBJ2-7, with D possibly matching TRBD2 (5 bases). The germline CDR1 and CDR2 sequences are SGHTA and FQGNSA. V was shortened by 5 bases and J by 2 bases, with 10 bases between the two germline ends. The CDR3 runs 13 residues. The CDR3 protein is CASSRGFTYEQYF. In DNA, the CDR3 is TGTGCCAGCAGCCGGGGATTTACCTACGAGCAGTACTTC.

This clonotype came up a few times. The J gene is TRBJ1-2, the V gene TRBV5-4, with TRBD1 as a possible D gene (6 bases). Germline CDR1 and CDR2: SGHNT and YYREEE (reference sequence). CDR3 length: 18 amino acids. Trimming stripped 2 bases from V and 2 bases from J, with 22 bases between. This chain's CDR3 is CASSFAQVLIQGNYGYTF. Written as DNA, the CDR3 is TGTGCCAGCAGCTTCGCTCAGGTTCTTATTCAGGGGAACTATGGCTACACCTTC.

This clonotype was picked up a small number of times. The V and J genes are TRBV9 and TRBJ2-1; D is ambiguous. CDR1 is SGDLS, CDR2 YYNGEE, per germline. The CDR3 has 14 residues. Trimming pared 0 bases from V and 3 bases from J, leaving 7 bases between. The CDR3 bases are TGTGCCAGCAGCGTAGGAATCCGCTACAATGAGCAGTTCTTC. This sequence encodes CASSVGIRYNEQFF.

This clonotype came up a few times. The chain has TRBV7-9 and TRBJ2-7, with 7 positions matching TRBD2. The CDR3 loop spans 15 amino acids. Per the germline V gene, CDR1 is SEHNR and CDR2 is FQNEAQ (reference sequence). J gave up 0 bases and V 5 bases, and 7 bases lay outside the gene matches. CDR3 region: CASSLSGVSSYEQYF. The CDR3 nucleotides read TGTGCCAGCAGCCTAAGCGGGGTTAGCTCCTACGAGCAGTACTTC.

This clonotype appeared many times. The chain joins TRBV29-1 to TRBJ2-5, with D perhaps assigned TRBD1 or TRBD2 (5 bases each). Germline V CDR1 and CDR2: SQVTM, ANQGSEA. The CDR3 sequence is 13 residues long. V gave up 7 bases and J gave up 0 bases, with 12 bases separating them. The DNA for the CDR3 is TGCAGCGCGTCTGAGGGGAACCAAGAGACCCAGTACTTC. Translated: CSASEGNQETQYF.

Ten or more counts support this clonotype. The J gene is TRBJ2-5, the V gene TRBV21-1; the table's D call, TRBD2, has no DNA check behind it. TRBV21-1 has pseudogene status. The CDR3 covers 17 residues. CDR3 region: CASSKAGPCFIGETQYF. CDR3 DNA: TGTGCCAGCAGCAAAGCGGGCCCTTGCTTTATCGGGGAGACCCAGTACTTC.

The J gene is TRBJ2-3, the V gene TRBV7-6; weak D call: TRBD1 (6 bases). Germline V gene data show CDR1 as SGHVS and CDR2 as FNYEAQ. The length of the CDR3 is 15 residues. Trimming cost V 4 bases and J 2 bases, with 13 bases left between them. CDR3 DNA sequence: TGTGCCAGCAGCTCCCAGGGGCGGGCCACAGATACGCAGTATTTT. It codes for CASSSQGRATDTQYF. The whole variable domain, remainder taken from reference TRBV7-6 and TRBJ2-3, is GAGVSQSPRYKVTKRGQDVALRCDPISGHVSLYWYRQALGQGPEFLTYFNYEAQQDKSGLPNDRFSAERPEGSISTLTIQRTEQRDSAMYRCASSSQGRATDTQYFGPGTRLTVL.

The table lists this clonotype with a few counts. This chain uses TRBV18 with TRBJ1-1; D is ambiguous. Germline V gene lookup returns CDR1 KGHSH and CDR2 LQKENI. This CDR3 contains 13 residues. Trimming stripped 3 bases from V and 11 bases from J, with 16 bases between. In DNA, the CDR3 is TGTGCCAGCTCACCCGAGCGGGAGTTAATGGCTTTCTTT. It codes for CASSPERELMAFF.